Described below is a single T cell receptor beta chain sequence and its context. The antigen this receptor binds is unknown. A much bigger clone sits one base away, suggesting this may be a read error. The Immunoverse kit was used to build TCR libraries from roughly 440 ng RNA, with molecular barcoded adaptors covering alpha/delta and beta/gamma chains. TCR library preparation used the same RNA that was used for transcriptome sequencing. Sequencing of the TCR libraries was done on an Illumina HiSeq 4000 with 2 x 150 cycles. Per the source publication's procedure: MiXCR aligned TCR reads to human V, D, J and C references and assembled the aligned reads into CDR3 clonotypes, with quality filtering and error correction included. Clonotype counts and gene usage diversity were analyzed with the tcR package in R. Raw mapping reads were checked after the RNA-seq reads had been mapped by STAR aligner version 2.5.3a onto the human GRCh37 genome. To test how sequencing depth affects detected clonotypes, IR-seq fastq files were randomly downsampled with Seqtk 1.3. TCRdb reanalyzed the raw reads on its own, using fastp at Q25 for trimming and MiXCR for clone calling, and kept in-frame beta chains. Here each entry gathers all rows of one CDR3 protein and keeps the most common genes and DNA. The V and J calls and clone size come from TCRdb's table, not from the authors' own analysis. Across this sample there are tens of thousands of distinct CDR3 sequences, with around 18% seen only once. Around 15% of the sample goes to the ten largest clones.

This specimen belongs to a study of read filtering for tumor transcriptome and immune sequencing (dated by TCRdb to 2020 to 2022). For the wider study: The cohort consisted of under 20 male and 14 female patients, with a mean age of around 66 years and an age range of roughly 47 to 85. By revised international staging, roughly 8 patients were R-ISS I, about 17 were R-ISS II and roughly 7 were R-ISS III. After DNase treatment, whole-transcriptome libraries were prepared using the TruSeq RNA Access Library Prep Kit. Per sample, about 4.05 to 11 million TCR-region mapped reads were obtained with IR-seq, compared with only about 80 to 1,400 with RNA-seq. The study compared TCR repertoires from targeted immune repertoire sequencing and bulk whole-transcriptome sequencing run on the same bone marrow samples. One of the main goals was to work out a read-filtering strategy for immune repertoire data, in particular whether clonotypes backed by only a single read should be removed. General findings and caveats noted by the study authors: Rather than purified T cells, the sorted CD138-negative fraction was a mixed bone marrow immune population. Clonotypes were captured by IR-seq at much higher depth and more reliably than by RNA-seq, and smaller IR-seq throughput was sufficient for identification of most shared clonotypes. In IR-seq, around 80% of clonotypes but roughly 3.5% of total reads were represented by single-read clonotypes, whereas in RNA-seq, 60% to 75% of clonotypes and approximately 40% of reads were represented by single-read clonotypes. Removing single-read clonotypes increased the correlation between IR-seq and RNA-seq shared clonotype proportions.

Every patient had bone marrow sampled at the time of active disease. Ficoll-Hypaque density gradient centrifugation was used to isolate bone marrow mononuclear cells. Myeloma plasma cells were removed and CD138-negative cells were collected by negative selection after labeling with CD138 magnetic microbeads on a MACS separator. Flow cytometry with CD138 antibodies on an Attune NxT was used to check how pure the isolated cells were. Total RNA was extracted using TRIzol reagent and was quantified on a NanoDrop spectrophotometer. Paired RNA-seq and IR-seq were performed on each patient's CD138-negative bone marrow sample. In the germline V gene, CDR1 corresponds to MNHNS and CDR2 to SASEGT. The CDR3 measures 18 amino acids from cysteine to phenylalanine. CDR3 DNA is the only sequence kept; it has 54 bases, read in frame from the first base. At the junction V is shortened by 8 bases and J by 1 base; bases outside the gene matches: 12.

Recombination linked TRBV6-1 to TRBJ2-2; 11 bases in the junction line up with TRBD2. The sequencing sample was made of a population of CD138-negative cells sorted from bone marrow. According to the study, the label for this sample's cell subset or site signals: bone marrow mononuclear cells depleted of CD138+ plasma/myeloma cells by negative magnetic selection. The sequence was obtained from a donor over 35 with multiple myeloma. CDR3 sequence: CASGRVAGGPMNTGELFF. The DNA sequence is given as TGTGCCAGCGGCCGCGTAGCGGGAGGGCCCATGAACACCGGGGAGCTGTTTTTT.